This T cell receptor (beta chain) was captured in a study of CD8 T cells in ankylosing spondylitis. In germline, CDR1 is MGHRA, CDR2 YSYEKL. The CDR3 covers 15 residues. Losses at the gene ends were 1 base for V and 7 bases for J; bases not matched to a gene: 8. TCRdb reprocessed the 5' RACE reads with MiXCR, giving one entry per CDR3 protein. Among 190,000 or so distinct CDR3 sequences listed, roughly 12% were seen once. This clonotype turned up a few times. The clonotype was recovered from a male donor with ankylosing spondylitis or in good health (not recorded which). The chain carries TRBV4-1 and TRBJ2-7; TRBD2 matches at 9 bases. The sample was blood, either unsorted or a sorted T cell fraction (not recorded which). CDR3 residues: CASSQASGAPWEQYF. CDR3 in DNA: TGCGCCAGCAGCCAAGCTAGCGGGGCCCCCTGGGAGCAGTACTTC.